The 8 T cell receptor beta chains presented below share a single source sample, sequenced in a study of T cells in Graves' hyperthyroidism and ophthalmopathy. TCR beta CDR3 sequences were amplified from RNA transcripts. Using the HTBI primer set, a first-round RT-PCR was run on the TCR CDR3. TCRdb fed the multiplex PCR reads into MiXCR, producing one record per CDR3 protein. This sample has under 400,000 distinct CDR3 sequences, with more than 20% found just once. What was sequenced was blood. The receptor source for this set is a man aged 50-59 years with Graves' hyperthyroidism.

This clonotype was seen repeatedly, ten times or more. The rearrangement joins TRBV5-1 to TRBJ2-7, with D hard to call. CDR3 length equals 13 residues. V dropped 4 bases and J dropped 5 bases, with 13 bases sitting between them. Germline V gene lookup returns CDR1 SGHRS and CDR2 YFSETQ. CDR3 protein: CASSPVPWDEQYF. The CDR3 DNA is TGCGCCAGCAGCCCCGTACCTTGGGACGAGCAGTACTTC.

This clonotype was recorded many times. V usage is TRBV12-3 or TRBV12-4 and J usage is TRBJ2-5; maybe TRBD2 (7 bases). V lost 9 bases and J 2 bases, leaving 19 bases between the germline ends. This CDR3 spans 15 amino acids. CDR3 DNA sequence: TGTGCCAGTGCGAGGGGGGGGGCCCGTCAAGAGACCCAGTACTTC. Amino acid sequence: CASARGGARQETQYF.

This clonotype occurred a few times. The chain employs TRBV2 and TRBJ1-1; possibly TRBD1 for D (5 bases). This CDR3 comprises 14 residues. Germline CDR1 reads SNHLY; CDR2 reads FYNNEI. V lost 8 bases and J lost 1, with 14 bases in between. The DNA for the CDR3 is TGTGCCAGCTGGGACGGACCCCCGAACACTGAAGCTTTCTTT. Translating gives CASWDGPPNTEAFF.

This clonotype was observed a handful of times. The V call is TRBV12-3 or TRBV12-4, the J call TRBJ2-7; possibly TRBD2 for D (5 bases). The CDR3 spans 13 residues. With 5 bases removed from V and 12 bases from J, the gap between germline ends came to 20 bases. The CDR3 nucleotides are TGTGCCAGCAGTGCATCTCCTGTTGAGCGGAGGTACTTC. Encoded protein: CASSASPVERRYF.

This clonotype was counted at least ten times. The CDR3 sequence: CASSPDRATQYF. The DNA of the CDR3 is TGTGCCAGCAGCCCGGACAGGGCTACGCAGTATTTT. The rearrangement uses TRBV2 and TRBJ2-3; 8 nucleotides match TRBD1. J was trimmed by 8 bases and V by 6 bases; bases with no gene match: 4. Germline values: CDR1 SNHLY, CDR2 FYNNEI. The CDR3 extends over 12 amino acids.

This clonotype has only a few counts. The gene calls are TRBV24-1 and TRBJ2-4; 8 nucleotides agree with TRBD2. The CDR3 runs to 14 residues. The trim removed 5 bases at V and 6 bases at J, leaving 5 bases unmatched. The V gene's germline CDR1 is KGHDR and CDR2 SFDVKD. CDR3 nucleotide sequence: TGTGCCACCAGTGCAGCGGGAGAACTAAACATTCAGTACTTC. This gives the protein CATSAAGELNIQYF.

This clonotype was detected ten times or more. The chain is built from TRBV28 and TRBJ2-7, with D maybe TRBD2 (6 bases). Deletions cut 6 bases from V and 1 base from J, with 10 bases between. Germline CDR1 reads MDHEN; CDR2 reads SYDVKM. There are 13 residues in the CDR3. The CDR3 loop reads CASSLGRSYEQYF. CDR3 coding DNA: TGTGCCAGCAGCTTGGGGAGGTCCTACGAGCAGTACTTC.

J is TRBJ1-1 and V is TRBV7-9; a weak D match, TRBD1 (6 bases). The CDR3 loop spans 13 amino acids. Trimming took off 7 bases at V and 0 bases at J, with 9 bases between the two ends. Germline assignment: CDR1 SEHNR and CDR2 FQNEAQ (reference sequence). CDR3 bases: TGTGCCAGCACTTCAGGGGTGAACACTGAAGCTTTCTTT. This gives the protein CASTSGVNTEAFF.